A single sample gave rise to the 12 T cell receptor beta chains below, sequenced in a study of cytomegalovirus exposure and HLA in healthy donors. This PCR relied on a set of 60 Vbeta primers and 13 Jbeta primers. Method: immunoSEQ multiplex PCR; TCRdb's copy keeps in-frame clones and lacks some. The sample contains nearly 110,000 clones, about four fifths of which appear only once. Sequenced input: PBMCs. Every receptor here comes from a woman aged 45-65 years in good health and CMV-seropositive.

The chain uses TRBV19 and TRBJ1-1; D not resolved. Germline V gene data show CDR1 as LNHDA and CDR2 as SQIVND (reference sequence). V lost 6 bases to trimming and J lost 2 bases, with 7 bases between them. The CDR3 contains 12 residues. The CDR3 protein is CASRISNTEAFF. The CDR3 bases are TGTGCCAGTAGAATTTCTAACACTGAAGCTTTCTTT.

The rearrangement links TRBV6-6 to TRBJ2-1; tentative D call: TRBD1 (5 bases). The V and J ends lost 7 bases and 0 bases respectively, with 13 bases between them. The CDR3 contains 15 residues. Germline CDR1 reads MNHNY; CDR2 reads SVGAGI (reference sequence). The CDR3 reads CASTLQGTSYNEQFF. CDR3 nucleotide sequence: TGTGCCAGCACCCTTCAGGGAACCTCCTACAATGAGCAGTTCTTC.

This sequence joins TRBV4-2 and TRBJ2-2, with TRBD2 matching over 9 bases. The V gene's germline CDR1 is LGHNA and CDR2 YNFKEQ. The CDR3 loop spans 16 amino acids. The J segment lost 5 bases and the V segment lost 3 bases, leaving 7 bases of the junction unmatched. The CDR3 region is CASSHQRGAGTGELFF. For the CDR3, the DNA is TGTGCCAGCAGCCACCAGCGGGGGGCGGGGACCGGGGAGCTGTTTTTT.

CDR3: CASSRGTRTDTQYF. The CDR3, as DNA: TGCGCCAGCAGCCGGGGGACCCGAACAGATACGCAGTATTTT. The rearrangement uses TRBV5-1 and TRBJ2-3; maybe TRBD2 (6 bases). This CDR3 has 14 amino acids. V gave up 4 bases and J gave up 3 bases, with 12 bases separating them. Germline V lookup: CDR1 SGHRS, CDR2 YFSETQ.

This clone was picked up a small number of times. This rearrangement joins TRBV5-4 to TRBJ1-2; D gene uncertain. In germline, CDR1 is SGHNT, CDR2 YYREEE (reference sequence). The CDR3 has 13 residues. Between the trimmed V and J ends, which lost 2 bases and 2 bases, there was a span of 7 bases. The CDR3 protein is CASSFRRNYGYTF. CDR3 nucleotides: TGTGCCAGCAGCTTTCGGAGGAACTATGGCTACACCTTC.

This clone occurred a few times. The V call is TRBV7-2, the J call TRBJ1-1; 9 nucleotides agree with TRBD1. V gave up 0 bases and J gave up 2 bases; unmatched junction bases: 1. Germline V lookup: CDR1 SGHTA, CDR2 FQGNSA. The CDR3 length is 15 residues. The CDR3 sequence: CASSLATGGNTEAFF. As DNA, the CDR3 is TGTGCCAGCAGCTTAGCGACAGGGGGAAACACTGAAGCTTTCTTT.

The V and J genes are TRBV5-4 and TRBJ1-4; no clear D gene. With 4 bases removed from V and 2 bases from J, the gap between germline ends came to 9 bases. From germline, CDR1 is SGHNT and CDR2 YYREEE (reference sequence). The CDR3 has 14 residues. For the CDR3, the DNA is TGTGCCAGCAGCCTTATCCCCACTAATGAAAAACTGTTTTTT. It encodes CASSLIPTNEKLFF.

J is TRBJ1-2 and V is TRBV6-6, with 10 bases aligning to TRBD1. The length of the CDR3 is 14 residues. Per germline, CDR1 MNHNY and CDR2 SVGAGI (reference sequence). Losses at the gene ends were 6 bases for V and 1 base for J; bases not matched to a gene: 2. The CDR3 region is CASRWTGGNYGYTF. The DNA of the CDR3 is TGTGCCAGCAGGTGGACAGGGGGTAACTATGGCTACACCTTC.

This chain connects TRBV6-5 to TRBJ2-7; D is possibly TRBD1 (5 bases). In germline, CDR1 is MNHEY, CDR2 SVGAGI. V was trimmed by 7 bases and J by 5 bases, leaving 15 bases between them. The CDR3 spans 13 residues. The CDR3 bases are TGTGCCAGCACCCCCGCGACAGTCAACGAGCAGTACTTC. Residues: CASTPATVNEQYF.

This rearrangement joins TRBV28 to TRBJ1-2, with D perhaps matching TRBD1 (5 bases). V was shortened by 7 bases and J by 4 bases, with 13 bases between the two germline ends. Germline values: CDR1 MDHEN, CDR2 SYDVKM. The CDR3 contains 13 residues. The CDR3 coding sequence is TGTGCCAGCACCACTCAGGGAGGCTATGGCTACACCTTC. This encodes CASTTQGGYGYTF.

The chain couples TRBV6-1 to TRBJ2-3; 7 bases fit TRBD2. Germline V gives CDR1 MNHNS, CDR2 SASEGT. With 4 bases clipped from V and 3 bases from J, the junction kept 10 bases outside the gene matches. The CDR3 is 16 amino acids. CDR3 in amino acids: CASSAVAGRGTDTQYF. The CDR3 region has the DNA TGTGCCAGCAGTGCTGTGGCAGGGCGGGGGACAGATACGCAGTATTTT.

The chain couples TRBV27 to TRBJ1-6; 7 nucleotides match TRBD1. The CDR3 has 16 residues. Germline V gene sequence: CDR1 MNHEY, CDR2 SMNVEV (reference sequence). The junction had 10 bases not matched to a gene; V was cut back by 5 bases and J by 6 bases. For the CDR3, the DNA is TGTGCCAGCAGTGACGGGACAGCGAACGCTAATTCACCCCTCCACTTT. Translation gives CASSDGTANANSPLHF.